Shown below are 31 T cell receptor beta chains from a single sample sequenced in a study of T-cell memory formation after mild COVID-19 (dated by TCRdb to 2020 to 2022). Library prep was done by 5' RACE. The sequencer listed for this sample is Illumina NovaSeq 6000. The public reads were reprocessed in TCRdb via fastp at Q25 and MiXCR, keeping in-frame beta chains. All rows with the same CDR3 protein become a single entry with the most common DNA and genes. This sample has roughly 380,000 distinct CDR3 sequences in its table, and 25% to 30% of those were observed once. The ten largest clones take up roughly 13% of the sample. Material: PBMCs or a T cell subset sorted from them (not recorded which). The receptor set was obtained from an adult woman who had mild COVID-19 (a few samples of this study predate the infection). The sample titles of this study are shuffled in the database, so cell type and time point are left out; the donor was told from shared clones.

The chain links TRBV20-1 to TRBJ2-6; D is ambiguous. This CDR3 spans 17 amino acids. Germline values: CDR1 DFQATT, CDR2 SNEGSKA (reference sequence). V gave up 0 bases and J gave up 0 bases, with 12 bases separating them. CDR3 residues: CSARDALAISGANVLTF. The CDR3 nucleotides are TGCAGTGCTAGAGATGCGTTAGCTATCTCTGGGGCCAACGTCCTGACTTTC.

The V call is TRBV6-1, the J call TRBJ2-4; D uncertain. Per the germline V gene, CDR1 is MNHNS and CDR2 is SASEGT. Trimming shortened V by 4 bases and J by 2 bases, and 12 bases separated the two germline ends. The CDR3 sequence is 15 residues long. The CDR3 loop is CASSASTITKNIQYF. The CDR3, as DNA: TGTGCCAGCAGTGCCTCGACAATCACCAAAAACATTCAGTACTTC.

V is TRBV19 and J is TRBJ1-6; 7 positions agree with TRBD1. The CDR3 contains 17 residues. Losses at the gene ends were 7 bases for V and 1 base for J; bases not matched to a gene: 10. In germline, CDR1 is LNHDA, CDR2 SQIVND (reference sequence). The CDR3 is CASTWTGRGSYNSPLHF. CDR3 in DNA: TGTGCCAGTACATGGACAGGCCGTGGGTCCTATAATTCACCCCTCCACTTT.

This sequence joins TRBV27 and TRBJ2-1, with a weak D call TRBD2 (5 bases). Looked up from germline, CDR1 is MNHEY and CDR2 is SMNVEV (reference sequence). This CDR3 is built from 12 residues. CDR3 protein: CAHGVNYNEQFF. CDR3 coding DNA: TGTGCACACGGGGTGAACTACAATGAGCAGTTCTTC.

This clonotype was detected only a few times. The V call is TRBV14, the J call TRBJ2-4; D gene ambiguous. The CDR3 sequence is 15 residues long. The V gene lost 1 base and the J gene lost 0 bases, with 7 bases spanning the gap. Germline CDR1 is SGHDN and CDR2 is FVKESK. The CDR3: CASSQGRLAKNIQYF. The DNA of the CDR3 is TGTGCCAGCAGCCAAGGACGGTTAGCCAAAAACATTCAGTACTTC. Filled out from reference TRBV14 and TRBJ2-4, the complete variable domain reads EAGVTQFPSHSVIEKGQTVTLRCDPISGHDNLYWYRRVMGKEIKFLLHFVKESKQDESGMPNNRFLAERTGGTYSTLKVQPAELEDSGVYFCASSQGRLAKNIQYFGAGTRLSVL.

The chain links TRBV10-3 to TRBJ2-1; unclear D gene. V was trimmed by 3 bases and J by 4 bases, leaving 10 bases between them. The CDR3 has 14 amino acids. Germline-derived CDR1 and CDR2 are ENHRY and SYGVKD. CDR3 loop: CAISDGATYNEQFF. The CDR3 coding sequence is TGTGCCATCAGTGACGGAGCCACTTACAATGAGCAGTTCTTC.

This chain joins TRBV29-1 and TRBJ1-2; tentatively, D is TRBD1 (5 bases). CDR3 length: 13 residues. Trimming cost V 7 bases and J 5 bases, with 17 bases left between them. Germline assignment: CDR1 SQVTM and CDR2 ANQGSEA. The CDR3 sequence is CSAYGGPSYGYTF. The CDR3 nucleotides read TGCAGCGCCTATGGGGGACCTTCTTATGGCTACACCTTC.

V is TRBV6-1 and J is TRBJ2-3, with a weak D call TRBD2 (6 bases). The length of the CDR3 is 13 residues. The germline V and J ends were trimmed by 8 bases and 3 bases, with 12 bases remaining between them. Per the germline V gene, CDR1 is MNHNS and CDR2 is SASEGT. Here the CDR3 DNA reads TGTGCCAGCCCCCATCGGGAGACAGATACGCAGTATTTT. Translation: CASPHRETDTQYF.

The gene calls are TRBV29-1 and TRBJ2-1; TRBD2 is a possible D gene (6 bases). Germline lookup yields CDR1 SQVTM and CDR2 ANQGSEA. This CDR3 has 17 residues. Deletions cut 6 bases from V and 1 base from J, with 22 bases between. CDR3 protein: CSVLGGPGVISYNEQFF. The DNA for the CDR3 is TGCAGCGTGCTAGGCGGACCGGGGGTGATATCCTACAATGAGCAGTTCTTC.

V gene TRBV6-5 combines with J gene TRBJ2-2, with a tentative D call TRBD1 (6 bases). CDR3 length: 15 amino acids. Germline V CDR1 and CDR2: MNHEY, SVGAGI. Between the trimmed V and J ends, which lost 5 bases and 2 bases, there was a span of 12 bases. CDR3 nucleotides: TGTGCCAGCAGTGGGTTGGGGGCCAACACCGGGGAGCTGTTTTTT. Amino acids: CASSGLGANTGELFF.

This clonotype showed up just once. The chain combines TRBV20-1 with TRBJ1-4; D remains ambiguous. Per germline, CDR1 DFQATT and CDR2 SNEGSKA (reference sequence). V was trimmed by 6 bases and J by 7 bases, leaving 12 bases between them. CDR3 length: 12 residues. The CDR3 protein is CSASRPGEKLFF. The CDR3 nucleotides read TGCAGTGCCTCAAGACCCGGTGAAAAACTGTTTTTT.

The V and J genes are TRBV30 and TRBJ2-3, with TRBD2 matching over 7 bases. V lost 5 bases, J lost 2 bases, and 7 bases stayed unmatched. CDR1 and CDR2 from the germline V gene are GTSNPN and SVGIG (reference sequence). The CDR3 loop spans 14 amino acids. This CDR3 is CAWGGAGFTDTQYF. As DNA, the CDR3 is TGTGCCTGGGGGGGAGCGGGGTTCACAGATACGCAGTATTTT.

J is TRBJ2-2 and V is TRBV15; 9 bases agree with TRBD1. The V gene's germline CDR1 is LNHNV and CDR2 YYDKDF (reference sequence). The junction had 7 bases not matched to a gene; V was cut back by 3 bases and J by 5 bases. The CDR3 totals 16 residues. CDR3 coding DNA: TGTGCCACCAGCAGGCCCGGGACAGGGACTACCGGGGAGCTGTTTTTT. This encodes CATSRPGTGTTGELFF. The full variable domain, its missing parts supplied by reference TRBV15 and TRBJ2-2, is DAMVIQNPRYQVTQFGKPVTLSCSQTLNHNVMYWYQQKSSQAPKLLFHYYDKDFNNEADTPDNFQSRRPNTSFCFLDIRSPGLGDTAMYLCATSRPGTGTTGELFFGEGSRLTVL.

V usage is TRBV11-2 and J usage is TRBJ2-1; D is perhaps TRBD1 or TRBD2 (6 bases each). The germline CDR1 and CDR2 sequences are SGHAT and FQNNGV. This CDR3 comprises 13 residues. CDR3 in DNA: TGTGCAGGGGGGAGCAACGCCTACAATGAGCAGTTCTTC. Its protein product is CAGGSNAYNEQFF.

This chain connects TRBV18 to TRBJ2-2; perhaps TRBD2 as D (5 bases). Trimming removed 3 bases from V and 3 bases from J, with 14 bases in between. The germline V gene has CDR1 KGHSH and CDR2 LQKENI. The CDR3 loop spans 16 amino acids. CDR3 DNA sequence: TGTGCCAGCTCACCTACTAGATCGAGGGACACCGGGGAGCTGTTTTTT. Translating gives CASSPTRSRDTGELFF.

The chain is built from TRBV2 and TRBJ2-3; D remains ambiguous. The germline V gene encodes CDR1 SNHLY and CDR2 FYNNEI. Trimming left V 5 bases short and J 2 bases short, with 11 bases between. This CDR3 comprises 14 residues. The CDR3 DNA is TGTGCCAGCAGTAGGGCTCTATTCACAGATACGCAGTATTTT. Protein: CASSRALFTDTQYF.

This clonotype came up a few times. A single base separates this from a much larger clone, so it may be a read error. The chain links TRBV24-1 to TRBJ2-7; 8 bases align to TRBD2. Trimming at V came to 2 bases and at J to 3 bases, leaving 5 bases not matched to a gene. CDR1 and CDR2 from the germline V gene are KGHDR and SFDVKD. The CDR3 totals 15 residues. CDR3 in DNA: TGTGCCACCAGTGATTCCGGGAGGGGATTCTACGAGCAGTACTTC. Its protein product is CATSDSGRGFYEQYF.

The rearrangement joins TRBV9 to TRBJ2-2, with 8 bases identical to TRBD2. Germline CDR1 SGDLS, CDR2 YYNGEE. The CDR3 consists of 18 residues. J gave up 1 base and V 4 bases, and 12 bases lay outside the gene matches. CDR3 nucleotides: TGTGCCAGCAGCCGCAGTTTACCGGGACTAGGGAACACCGGGGAGCTGTTTTTT. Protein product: CASSRSLPGLGNTGELFF.

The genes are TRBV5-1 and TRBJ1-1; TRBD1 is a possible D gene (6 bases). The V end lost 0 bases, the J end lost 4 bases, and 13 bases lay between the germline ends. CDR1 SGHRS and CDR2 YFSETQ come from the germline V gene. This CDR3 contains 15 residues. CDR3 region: CASSLAVGAFTEAFF. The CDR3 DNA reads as TGCGCCAGCAGCTTGGCCGTGGGGGCTTTCACTGAAGCTTTCTTT.

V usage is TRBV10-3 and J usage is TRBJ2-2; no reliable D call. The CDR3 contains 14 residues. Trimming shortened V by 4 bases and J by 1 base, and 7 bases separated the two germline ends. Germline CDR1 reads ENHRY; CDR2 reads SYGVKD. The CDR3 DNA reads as TGTGCCATCAGTGTAAGGGAGAACACCGGGGAGCTGTTTTTT. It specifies CAISVRENTGELFF.

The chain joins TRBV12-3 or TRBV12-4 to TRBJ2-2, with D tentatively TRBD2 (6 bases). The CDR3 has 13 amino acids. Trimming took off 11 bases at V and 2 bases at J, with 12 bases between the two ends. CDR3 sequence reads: CASMEGNTGELFF. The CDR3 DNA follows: TGTGCCTCTATGGAGGGAAACACCGGGGAGCTGTTTTTT.

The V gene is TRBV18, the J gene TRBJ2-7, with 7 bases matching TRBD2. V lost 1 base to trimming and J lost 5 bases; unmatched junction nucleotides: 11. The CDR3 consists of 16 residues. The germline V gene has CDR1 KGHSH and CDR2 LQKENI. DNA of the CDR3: TGTGCCAGCTCACCACTTGGGAGGGATTGGCCCCACGAGCAGTACGTC. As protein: CASSPLGRDWPHEQYV.

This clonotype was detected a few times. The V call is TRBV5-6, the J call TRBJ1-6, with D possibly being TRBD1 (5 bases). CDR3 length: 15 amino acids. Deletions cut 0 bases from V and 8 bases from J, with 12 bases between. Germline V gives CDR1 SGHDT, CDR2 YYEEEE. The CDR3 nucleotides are TGTGCCAGCAGCTTGGTATCCAGGGATCATTCACCCCTCCACTTT. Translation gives CASSLVSRDHSPLHF. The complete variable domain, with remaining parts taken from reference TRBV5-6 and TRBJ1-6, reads DAGVTQSPTHLIKTRGQQVTLRCSPKSGHDTVSWYQQALGQGPQFIFQYYEEEERQRGNFPDRFSGHQFPNYSSELNVNALLLGDSALYLCASSLVSRDHSPLHFGNGTRLTVT.

CDR3 sequence reads: CASSTSLTSGETQYF. The DNA for the CDR3 is TGTGCCAGCAGCACCTCCCTTACTAGCGGGGAGACCCAGTACTTC. This chain links TRBV3-1 with TRBJ2-5; TRBD2 agrees at 9 bases. The CDR3 length is 15 residues. V dropped 5 bases and J dropped 5; count of bases not matched to a gene: 9. CDR1 LGHDT and CDR2 YNNKEL come from the germline V gene (reference sequence).

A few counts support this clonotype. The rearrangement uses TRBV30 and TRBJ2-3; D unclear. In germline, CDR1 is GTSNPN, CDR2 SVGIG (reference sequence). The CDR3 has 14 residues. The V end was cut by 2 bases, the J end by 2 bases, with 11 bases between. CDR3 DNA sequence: TGTGCCTGGAGTCCTGGCCTCGCCACAGATACGCAGTATTTT. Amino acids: CAWSPGLATDTQYF.

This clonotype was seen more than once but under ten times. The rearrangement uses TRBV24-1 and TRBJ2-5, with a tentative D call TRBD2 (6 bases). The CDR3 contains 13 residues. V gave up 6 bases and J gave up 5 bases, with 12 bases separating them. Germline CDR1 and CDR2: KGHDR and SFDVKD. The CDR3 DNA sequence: TGTGCCACCAGTCGGACTAAATCGGAGACCCAGTACTTC. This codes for CATSRTKSETQYF.

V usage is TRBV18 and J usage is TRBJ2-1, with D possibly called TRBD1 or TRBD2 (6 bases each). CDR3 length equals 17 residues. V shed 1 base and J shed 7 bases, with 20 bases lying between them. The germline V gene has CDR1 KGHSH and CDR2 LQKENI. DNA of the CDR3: TGTGCCAGCTCACCACGTCTCGGGGGCGGGTCGGGGAATGAGCAGTTCTTC. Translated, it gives CASSPRLGGGSGNEQFF.

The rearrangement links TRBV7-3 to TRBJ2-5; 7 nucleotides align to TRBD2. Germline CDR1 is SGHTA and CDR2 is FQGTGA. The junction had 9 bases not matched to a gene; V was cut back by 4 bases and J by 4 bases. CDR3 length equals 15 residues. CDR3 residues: CASSSRAGEPETQYF. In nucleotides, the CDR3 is TGTGCCAGCAGCTCTCGGGCGGGAGAGCCAGAGACCCAGTACTTC.

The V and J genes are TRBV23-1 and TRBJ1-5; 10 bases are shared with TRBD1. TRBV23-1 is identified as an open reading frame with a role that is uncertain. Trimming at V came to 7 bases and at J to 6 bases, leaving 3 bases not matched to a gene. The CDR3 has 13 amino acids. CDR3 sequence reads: CASKGQGLQPQHF. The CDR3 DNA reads TGCGCCAGCAAGGGACAGGGGCTTCAGCCCCAGCATTTT.

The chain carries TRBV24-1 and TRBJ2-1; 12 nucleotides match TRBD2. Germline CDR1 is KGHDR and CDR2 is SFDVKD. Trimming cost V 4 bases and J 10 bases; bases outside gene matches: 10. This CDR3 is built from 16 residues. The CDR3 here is CATSDPTSGRGEEQFF. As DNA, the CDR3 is TGTGCCACCAGTGACCCGACTAGCGGGAGAGGGGAAGAGCAGTTCTTC.

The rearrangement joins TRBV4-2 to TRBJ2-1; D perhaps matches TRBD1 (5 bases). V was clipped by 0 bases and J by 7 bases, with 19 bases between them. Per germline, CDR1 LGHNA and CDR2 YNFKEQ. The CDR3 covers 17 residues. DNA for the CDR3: TGTGCCAGCAGCCAAGAACCAGGGCAGAGTCCTTGGAATGAGCAGTTCTTC. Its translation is CASSQEPGQSPWNEQFF.